These 30 T cell receptor beta chains were sequenced from one sample in a study of yellow fever vaccine responses in identical twins. TCRdb itself ran the RT-PCR reads through MiXCR, one entry per CDR3 protein. The data hold 910 or so distinct CDR3 sequences, with around four fifths observed a single time. The starting material was T cells from blood (PBMCs), unsorted or a sorted subset (not recorded which), obtained before or after yellow fever vaccination (not recorded which). These receptors were taken from a woman under 30 who received the yellow fever vaccine.

The chain couples TRBV28 to TRBJ1-1; D is perhaps TRBD1 (5 bases). The CDR3 length is 15 residues. Germline CDR1 MDHEN, CDR2 SYDVKM. Trimming stripped 3 bases from V and 5 bases from J, with 16 bases between. CDR3 residues: CASSFRHLKGTEAFF. The CDR3 coding sequence is TGTGCCAGCAGTTTTCGGCACCTCAAGGGGACTGAAGCTTTCTTT.

The rearrangement joins TRBV6-7 to TRBJ2-2; TRBD1 matches 7 bases. TRBV6-7 is flagged as an ORF with uncertain function. This CDR3 region has 15 residues. V gave up 5 bases and J gave up 4 bases; unmatched junction bases: 7. CDR3 sequence: CASSTPGQLTGELFF. CDR3 nucleotide sequence: TGTGCCAGCAGTACCCCGGGACAGCTCACCGGGGAGCTGTTTTTT.

CDR3 sequence: CASSLLDLTGNTIYF. As DNA, the CDR3 is TGTGCCAGCAGCTTACTTGACTTGACTGGAAACACCATATATTTT. The chain recombines TRBV7-9 with TRBJ1-3, with D unclear. V was shortened by 2 bases and J by 2 bases, with 10 bases between the two germline ends. CDR1 SEHNR and CDR2 FQNEAQ come from the germline V gene (reference sequence). The CDR3 extends over 15 amino acids.

This clonotype was picked up one time. This chain joins TRBV4-1 and TRBJ1-1; unclear D gene. Germline CDR1 and CDR2: MGHRA and YSYEKL. The CDR3 extends over 14 amino acids. Trimming took off 1 base at V and 7 bases at J, with 13 bases between the two ends. The CDR3 region is CASSQGTQLSEAFF. CDR3 sequence (DNA): TGCGCCAGCAGCCAAGGGACCCAACTGAGTGAAGCTTTCTTT.

The chain couples TRBV5-1 to TRBJ2-3; TRBD1 agrees at 8 bases. CDR1 and CDR2 from the germline V gene are SGHRS and YFSETQ. With V trimmed by 2 bases and J by 5 bases, 4 bases remained unmatched. The CDR3 covers 14 residues. The CDR3 DNA follows: TGCGCCAGCAGCTTTGGACAGGGAGGAGATACGCAGTATTTT. The encoded protein is CASSFGQGGDTQYF.

J is TRBJ1-2 and V is TRBV6-1; possible D gene TRBD1, 5 bases. The CDR3 length is 13 residues. With 5 bases removed from V and 4 bases from J, the gap between germline ends came to 11 bases. Germline V gene data show CDR1 as MNHNS and CDR2 as SASEGT. CDR3 sequence (DNA): TGTGCCAGCAGTACCAGGGTTGGCTATGGCTACACCTTC. The encoded protein is CASSTRVGYGYTF.

This chain connects TRBV5-7 to TRBJ2-6, with D uncertain. TRBV5-7 is reported as an ORF; its role is uncertain. The V and J ends lost 5 bases and 8 bases respectively, with 11 bases between them. The CDR3 is 13 amino acids. The CDR3 is CASSFDKTNVLTF. As DNA, the CDR3 is TGTGCCAGCAGTTTTGACAAGACCAACGTCCTGACTTTC.

The CDR3 coding sequence is TGCAGCGTTGTTGGTGGAGCATCCTACAATGAGCAGTTCTTC. Translating it yields CSVVGGASYNEQFF. The chain is built from TRBV29-1 and TRBJ2-1; D uncertain. In germline, CDR1 is SQVTM, CDR2 ANQGSEA. The CDR3 runs to 14 residues. Trimming removed 4 bases at V and 1 base at J, with 11 bases between.

The chain is built from TRBV6-1 and TRBJ2-7, with TRBD2 matching over 10 bases. The CDR3 spans 17 residues. Germline V CDR1 and CDR2: MNHNS, SASEGT. V was pared by 7 bases and J by 1 base, with 13 bases of the junction left unmatched. The DNA for the CDR3 is TGTGCCAGCAACAGCGTAGCAGGACTAGCGGAGTCCTACGAGCAGTACTTC. Its protein is CASNSVAGLAESYEQYF.

This chain joins TRBV10-3 and TRBJ1-1; D call uncertain. Deletions cut 0 bases from V and 0 bases from J, with 8 bases between. Germline V lookup: CDR1 ENHRY, CDR2 SYGVKD. The CDR3 runs 15 residues. The CDR3 coding sequence is TGTGCCATCAGTGAGTCTAGGGTATTGAACACTGAAGCTTTCTTT. The encoded protein is CAISESRVLNTEAFF.

This rearrangement joins TRBV11-1 to TRBJ2-1; 10 bases are shared with TRBD2. V was clipped by 4 bases and J by 5 bases; unmatched bases: 11. Germline assignment: CDR1 SGHAT and CDR2 FQDESV (reference sequence). The CDR3 consists of 17 residues. CDR3 residues: CASSWDSGRLNHNEQFF. CDR3 nucleotide sequence: TGTGCCAGCAGCTGGGATAGCGGGAGGCTGAATCACAATGAGCAGTTCTTC.

The chain links TRBV13 to TRBJ1-1; D gene ambiguous. Deletions cut 0 bases from V and 0 bases from J, with 8 bases between. Germline V lookup: CDR1 PRHDT, CDR2 FYEKMQ (reference sequence). The CDR3 covers 15 residues. The CDR3 protein is CASSLGEAMNTEAFF. The CDR3 region has the DNA TGTGCCAGCAGCTTAGGGGAGGCTATGAACACTGAAGCTTTCTTT. Full variable domain (remainder filled in from reference TRBV13 and TRBJ1-1): AAGVIQSPRHLIKEKRETATLKCYPIPRHDTVYWYQQGPGQDPQFLISFYEKMQSDKGSIPDRFSAQQFSDYHSELNMSSLELGDSALYFCASSLGEAMNTEAFFGQGTRLTVV.

The V and J genes are TRBV7-9 and TRBJ2-2; 8 bases align to TRBD2. Germline V CDR1 and CDR2: SEHNR, FQNEAQ (reference sequence). With V trimmed by 5 bases and J by 1 base, 3 bases remained unmatched. The CDR3 is made up of 15 amino acids. The DNA for the CDR3 is TGTGCCAGCAGCCCAAGCGGGGGGAACACCGGGGAGCTGTTTTTT. Amino acid sequence: CASSPSGGNTGELFF.

The chain is built from TRBV6-5 and TRBJ1-1; D possibly corresponds to TRBD1 (6 bases). The CDR3 length is 15 residues. The V gene lost 3 bases and the J gene lost 0 bases, with 11 bases spanning the gap. CDR1 is MNHEY and CDR2 is SVGAGI in the germline V gene. The CDR3 DNA sequence: TGTGCCAGCAGTTATACAGGGATCATGAACACTGAAGCTTTCTTT. It specifies CASSYTGIMNTEAFF.

This sequence joins TRBV5-1 and TRBJ2-1, with 9 bases fitting TRBD2. V was clipped by 0 bases and J by 8 bases; unmatched bases: 6. The CDR3 contains 15 residues. Germline V gene lookup returns CDR1 SGHRS and CDR2 YFSETQ. CDR3 sequence (DNA): TGCGCCAGCAGCTTGGTTGCGGGAGGGTTCCATGAGCAGTTCTTC. This translates into CASSLVAGGFHEQFF.

The rearrangement uses TRBV5-4 and TRBJ1-5; 9 bases line up with TRBD1. CDR1 and CDR2 from the germline V gene are SGHNT and YYREEE (reference sequence). Germline trimming cut 4 bases from V and 3 bases from J; bases unmatched to any gene: 5. CDR3 size: 15 residues. As DNA, the CDR3 is TGTGCCAGCAGCATCCGGGACAGGGACAATCAGCCCCAGCATTTT. Protein: CASSIRDRDNQPQHF.

This chain links TRBV10-3 with TRBJ1-1; unclear D gene. The germline gives CDR1 ENHRY, CDR2 SYGVKD. The CDR3 contains 13 residues. Trimming took 10 bases from V and 4 from J, leaving 16 bases between them. CDR3 loop: CATSRLVGTEAFF. The CDR3 nucleotides are TGTGCCACCTCCCGCCTCGTCGGCACTGAAGCTTTCTTT.

This clonotype turned up a few times. This sequence joins TRBV7-8 and TRBJ1-4; D gene ambiguous. The CDR3 runs 15 residues. Trimming left V 1 base short and J 4 bases short, with 10 bases between. Germline-derived CDR1 and CDR2 are SGHVS and FQNEAQ. The chain's CDR3 is CASSLGGAVNEKLFF. Here the CDR3 DNA reads TGTGCCAGCAGCTTAGGCGGAGCGGTTAATGAAAAACTGTTTTTT.

The chain is built from TRBV20-1 and TRBJ2-3, with TRBD1 matching 8 bases. The V gene's germline CDR1 is DFQATT and CDR2 SNEGSKA (reference sequence). The CDR3 is 14 residues long. Unmatched junction bases numbered 7, after V lost 5 bases and J lost 3 bases. The CDR3 spells CSAPPGGATDTQYF. For the CDR3, the DNA is TGCAGTGCTCCCCCAGGGGGCGCGACAGATACGCAGTATTTT.

Only a few counts were recorded for this clonotype. The rearrangement links TRBV11-2 to TRBJ1-6; the D is unclear. The V and J ends lost 1 base and 13 bases respectively, with 11 bases between them. CDR1 and CDR2 from the germline V gene are SGHAT and FQNNGV. There are 13 residues in the CDR3. CDR3 sequence: CASSLGVADPLHF. The CDR3 DNA follows: TGTGCCAGCAGCTTAGGGGTCGCCGACCCCCTCCACTTT.

This clonotype occurred once. The chain recombines TRBV11-3 with TRBJ2-1; D is possibly TRBD1 or TRBD2 (5 bases each). The CDR3 totals 15 residues. Deletions cut 1 base from V and 6 bases from J, with 13 bases between. The germline V gene has CDR1 SGHNT and CDR2 YENEEA. The CDR3 sequence: CASSLGAQRGNEQFF. CDR3 bases: TGTGCCAGCAGCTTAGGGGCTCAGAGGGGCAATGAGCAGTTCTTC.

This chain joins TRBV10-1 and TRBJ1-5, with D unclear. V was clipped by 0 bases and J by 5 bases, with 2 bases between them. The CDR3 has 12 amino acids. CDR1 is WNHNN, CDR2 SYGVQD, per germline (reference sequence). The CDR3 DNA is TGCGCCAGCAGTGAGTCGGATCAGCCCCAGCATTTT. It is translated as CASSESDQPQHF.

The chain has TRBV11-3 and TRBJ2-1; D is undetermined. The CDR3 totals 15 residues. Per the germline V gene, CDR1 is SGHNT and CDR2 is YENEEA. Trimming pared 6 bases from V and 1 base from J, leaving 13 bases between. The DNA for the CDR3 is TGTGCCAGCAGTGGAATGGGATCTTCCTACAATGAGCAGTTCTTC. Amino acids: CASSGMGSSYNEQFF.

This chain joins TRBV18 and TRBJ2-2; the match to TRBD1 covers 9 bases. This CDR3 is 14 amino acids long. Germline V gives CDR1 KGHSH, CDR2 LQKENI. Trimming removed 4 bases from V and 4 bases from J; junction bases left unmatched: 1. CDR3 nucleotide sequence: TGTGCCAGCTCACTGGACAGGGGCACCGGGGAGCTGTTTTTT. Protein product: CASSLDRGTGELFF.

The V and J genes are TRBV6-1 and TRBJ2-5, with D hard to call. V dropped 6 bases and J dropped 4 bases, with 12 bases sitting between them. Germline lookup yields CDR1 MNHNS and CDR2 SASEGT. The CDR3 runs to 13 residues. The DNA for the CDR3 is TGTGCCAGCAGACCTCCTGGGCTAGAGACCCAGTACTTC. Its protein product is CASRPPGLETQYF.

The chain carries TRBV15 and TRBJ2-7; D ambiguous. There are 16 residues in the CDR3. The germline gives CDR1 LNHNV, CDR2 YYDKDF (reference sequence). The V end lost 1 base, the J end lost 0 bases, and 13 bases lay between the germline ends. In DNA, the CDR3 is TGTGCCACCAGCAGAGGTCGGGTTTCAAGCTCCTACGAGCAGTACTTC. Protein product: CATSRGRVSSSYEQYF.

Only a few counts were recorded for this clonotype. The rearrangement links TRBV6-5 to TRBJ1-1, with D hard to call. Trimming shortened V by 3 bases and J by 3 bases, and 8 bases separated the two germline ends. This CDR3 has 13 residues. CDR1 is MNHEY, CDR2 SVGAGI, per germline. For the CDR3, the DNA is TGTGCCAGCAGTTATATGGGTGACACTGAAGCTTTCTTT. It is translated as CASSYMGDTEAFF.

The chain employs TRBV25-1 and TRBJ2-1; TRBD1 matches 7 bases. Looked up from germline, CDR1 is MGHDK and CDR2 is SYGVNS. Losses at the gene ends were 4 bases for V and 4 bases for J; bases not matched to a gene: 4. The CDR3 consists of 14 residues. In DNA, the CDR3 is TGTGCCAGCAGTGTCCCACAGGGGTACAATGAGCAGTTCTTC. Translation gives CASSVPQGYNEQFF. The full variable domain, its missing parts supplied by reference TRBV25-1 and TRBJ2-1, is EADIYQTPRYLVIGTGKKITLECSQTMGHDKMYWYQQDPGMELHLIHYSYGVNSTEKGDLSSESTVSRIRTEHFPLTLESARPSHTSQYLCASSVPQGYNEQFFGPGTRLTVL.

V usage is TRBV11-1 and J usage is TRBJ2-7, with a weak D call TRBD2 (5 bases). V lost 2 bases and J lost 9, with 14 bases in between. Germline V CDR1 and CDR2: SGHAT, FQDESV (reference sequence). CDR3 size: 13 residues. The CDR3 spells CASSLSGAGWQYF. CDR3 nucleotide sequence: TGTGCCAGCAGCTTATCTGGCGCGGGTTGGCAGTACTTC. Together with reference TRBV11-1 and TRBJ2-7, the CDR3 gives the full variable domain: EAEVAQSPRYKITEKSQAVAFWCDPISGHATLYWYRQILGQGPELLVQFQDESVVDDSQLPKDRFSAERLKGVDSTLKIQPAELGDSAMYLCASSLSGAGWQYFGPGTRLTVT.

V usage is TRBV6-1 and J usage is TRBJ1-1, with D possibly TRBD1 on 6 matching bases. Trimming took 6 bases from V and 2 from J, leaving 13 bases between them. Germline CDR1 MNHNS, CDR2 SASEGT. The CDR3 is made up of 14 amino acids. CDR3 nucleotide sequence: TGTGCCAGCAGGTCTCAGGGGAGTAACACTGAAGCTTTCTTT. Translating gives CASRSQGSNTEAFF.